This T cell receptor (beta chain) was sequenced during a study of beta chain features in type 1 diabetes. Study observations and caveats: TCRB CDR3 length was moderately but significantly reduced in all four CD4+ subsets of Type 1 diabetes patients. Comparison showed that naive, central memory and Treg TCRB repertoires appeared more similar among patients than among healthy donors.

CDR3 length equals 17 residues. Germline CDR1 SSHAT, CDR2 FNYEAQ (reference sequence). About this clone: Its cognate antigen is unknown. One end of the junction fails to match germline, which may point to a read error.

As every portion of the isolated RNA was reverse transcribed, the sequencing read expressed TCRB transcripts. Method: immunoSEQ multiplex PCR; TCRdb's copy keeps in-frame clones and lacks some. This table has a few hundred thousand clones, approximately 10% appearing once. V usage is TRBV7-7 and J usage is TRBJ2-5; D is unresolved. The source of this sequence is a man between 18 and 35 years old in good health. Sequencing input: central memory CD4+ T cells from blood. DNA for the CDR3: TGTGCTAGCAGCTTATCCCCTGGGTGGTCTTTTCAAGAGACCCAGTACTTC. This gives the protein CASSLSPGWSFQETQYF.